Sequencing of this T cell receptor (beta chain) was carried out in a study of T cell responses to AZD1222 COVID-19 vaccine. The data were produced by immunoSEQ multiplex PCR, yet TCRdb's version contains in-frame clones alone and is incomplete. The data hold 100,000 to 120,000 clones, with roughly 92% observed a single time. This CDR3 region has 15 residues. Germline lookup yields CDR1 MDHEN and CDR2 SYDVKM. V lost 6 bases, J lost 8 bases, and 14 bases stayed unmatched. This sequence joins TRBV28 and TRBJ1-2; 8 nucleotides match TRBD1. The sample here was peripheral blood, taken on day 0 of AZD1222 vaccination. The receptor was derived from an adult in good health. In DNA form, the CDR3 reads TGTGCCAGCAGCCCTACCCAGGGGGCCGGTTGGGGCTACACCTTC. This gives the protein CASSPTQGAGWGYTF.